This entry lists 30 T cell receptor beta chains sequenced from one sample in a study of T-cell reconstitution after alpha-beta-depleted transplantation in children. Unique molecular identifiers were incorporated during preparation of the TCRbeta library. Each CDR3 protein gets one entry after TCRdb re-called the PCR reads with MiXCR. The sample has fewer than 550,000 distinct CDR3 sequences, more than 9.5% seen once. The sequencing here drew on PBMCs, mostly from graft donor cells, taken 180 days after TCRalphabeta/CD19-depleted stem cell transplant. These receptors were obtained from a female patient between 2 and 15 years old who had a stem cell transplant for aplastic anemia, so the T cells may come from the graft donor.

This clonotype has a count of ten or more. Here the CDR3 DNA reads TGCGCCAGCAGCGGCGGGACCGACACCGGGGAGCTGTTTTTT. As protein: CASSGGTDTGELFF. The chain recombines TRBV5-1 with TRBJ2-2; maybe TRBD2 (6 bases). CDR3 length: 14 residues. The germline V and J ends were trimmed by 4 bases and 3 bases, with 10 bases remaining between them. Germline assignment: CDR1 SGHRS and CDR2 YFSETQ.

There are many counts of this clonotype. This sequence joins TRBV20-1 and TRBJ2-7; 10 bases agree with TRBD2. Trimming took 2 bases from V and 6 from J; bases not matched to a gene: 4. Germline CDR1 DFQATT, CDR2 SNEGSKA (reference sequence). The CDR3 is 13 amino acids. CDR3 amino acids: CSARRRLAGEQYF. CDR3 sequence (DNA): TGCAGTGCTAGACGTAGACTAGCGGGCGAGCAGTACTTC.

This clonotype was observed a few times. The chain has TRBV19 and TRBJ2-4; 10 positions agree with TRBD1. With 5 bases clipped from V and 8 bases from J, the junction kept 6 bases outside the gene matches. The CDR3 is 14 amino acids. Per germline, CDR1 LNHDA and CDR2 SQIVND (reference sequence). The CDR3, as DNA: TGTGCCAGTAGTCCCGGACAGGGGGGGTACATTCAGTACTTC. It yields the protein CASSPGQGGYIQYF.

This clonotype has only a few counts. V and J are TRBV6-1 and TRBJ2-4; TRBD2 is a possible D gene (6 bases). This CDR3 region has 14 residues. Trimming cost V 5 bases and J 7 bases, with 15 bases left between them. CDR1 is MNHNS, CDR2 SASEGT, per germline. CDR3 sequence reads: CASSQSPGGNIQYF. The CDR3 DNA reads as TGTGCCAGCAGTCAAAGTCCCGGGGGTAACATTCAGTACTTC.

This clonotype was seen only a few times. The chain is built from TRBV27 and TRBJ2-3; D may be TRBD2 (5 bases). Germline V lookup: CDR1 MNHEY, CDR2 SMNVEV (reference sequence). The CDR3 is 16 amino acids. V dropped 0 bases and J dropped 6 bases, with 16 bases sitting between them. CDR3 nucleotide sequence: TGTGCCAGCAGTTTATCTAGGATCTTTAAGCGGGATACGCAGTATTTT. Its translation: CASSLSRIFKRDTQYF.

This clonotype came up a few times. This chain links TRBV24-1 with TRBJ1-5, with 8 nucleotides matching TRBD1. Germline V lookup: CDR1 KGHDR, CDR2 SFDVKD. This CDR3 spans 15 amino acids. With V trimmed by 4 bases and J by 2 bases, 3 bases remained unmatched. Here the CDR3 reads CATSEETGGNQPQHF. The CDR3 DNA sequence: TGTGCCACCAGTGAAGAGACAGGGGGCAATCAGCCCCAGCATTTT.

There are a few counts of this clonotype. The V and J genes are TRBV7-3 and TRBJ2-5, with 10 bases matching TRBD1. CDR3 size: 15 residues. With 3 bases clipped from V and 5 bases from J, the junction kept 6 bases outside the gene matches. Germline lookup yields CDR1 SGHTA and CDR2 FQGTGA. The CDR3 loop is CASSLTGGARETQYF. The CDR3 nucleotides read TGTGCCAGCAGCTTGACAGGGGGCGCGAGGGAGACCCAGTACTTC.

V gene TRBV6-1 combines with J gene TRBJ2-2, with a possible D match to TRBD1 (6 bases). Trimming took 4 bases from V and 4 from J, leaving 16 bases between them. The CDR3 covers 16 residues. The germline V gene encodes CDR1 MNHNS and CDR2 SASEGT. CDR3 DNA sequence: TGTGCCAGCAGTGTACAGGGAATGGCGACCACCGGGGAGCTGTTTTTT. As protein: CASSVQGMATTGELFF.

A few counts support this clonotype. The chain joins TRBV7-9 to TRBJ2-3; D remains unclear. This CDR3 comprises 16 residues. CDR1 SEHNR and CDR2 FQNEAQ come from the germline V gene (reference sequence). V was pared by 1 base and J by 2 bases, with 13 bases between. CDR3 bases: TGTGCCAGCAGCTTAGATAGGCCGGGTACCACAGATACGCAGTATTTT. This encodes CASSLDRPGTTDTQYF.

DNA for the CDR3: TGTGCCACCGAACTCCAGACAGGGTTGGCCGGGGAGCTGTTTTTT. Translating gives CATELQTGLAGELFF. The chain recombines TRBV12-3 or TRBV12-4 with TRBJ2-2; 7 bases match TRBD1. Trimming took 10 bases from V and 6 from J; bases not matched to a gene: 14. The CDR3 totals 15 residues.

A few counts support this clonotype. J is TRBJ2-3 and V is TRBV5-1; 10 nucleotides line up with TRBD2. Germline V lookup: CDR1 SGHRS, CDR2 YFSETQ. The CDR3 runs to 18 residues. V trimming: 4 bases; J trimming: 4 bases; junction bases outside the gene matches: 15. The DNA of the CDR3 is TGCGCCAGCAGCCAATCAAGCGGGAGGGCCTTCGACGCAGATACGCAGTATTTT. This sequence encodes CASSQSSGRAFDADTQYF.

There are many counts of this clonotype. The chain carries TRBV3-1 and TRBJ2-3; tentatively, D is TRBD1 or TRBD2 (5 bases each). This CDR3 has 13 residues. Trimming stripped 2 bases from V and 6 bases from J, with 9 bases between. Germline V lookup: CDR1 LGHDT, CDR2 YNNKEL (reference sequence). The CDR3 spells CASSQTWGDTQYF. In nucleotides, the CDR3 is TGTGCCAGCAGCCAAACATGGGGGGATACGCAGTATTTT.

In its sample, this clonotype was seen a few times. CDR3 protein: CASSLKYRRSYNEQFF. CDR3 sequence (DNA): TGTGCCAGCAGCCTCAAATACAGGAGGTCCTACAATGAGCAGTTCTTC. V usage is TRBV3-1 and J usage is TRBJ2-1; D could derive from TRBD1 or TRBD2 (5 bases each). V was shortened by 4 bases and J by 1 base, with 14 bases between the two germline ends. The CDR3 contains 16 residues. Germline V gene lookup returns CDR1 LGHDT and CDR2 YNNKEL (reference sequence).

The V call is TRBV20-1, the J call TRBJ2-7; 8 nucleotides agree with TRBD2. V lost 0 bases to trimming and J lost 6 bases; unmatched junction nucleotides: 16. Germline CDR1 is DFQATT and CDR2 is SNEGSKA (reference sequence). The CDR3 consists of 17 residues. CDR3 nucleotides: TGCAGTGCTAGAGAATATCTCGAGACTAGCGACCGCCTCGAGCAGTACTTC. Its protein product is CSAREYLETSDRLEQYF.

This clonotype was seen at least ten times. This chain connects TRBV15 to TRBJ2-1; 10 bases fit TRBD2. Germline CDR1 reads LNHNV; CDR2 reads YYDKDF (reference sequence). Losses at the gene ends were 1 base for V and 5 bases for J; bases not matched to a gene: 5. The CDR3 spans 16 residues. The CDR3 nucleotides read TGTGCCACCAGCAGAGGGAGGACTAGCGGCCACAATGAGCAGTTCTTC. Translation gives CATSRGRTSGHNEQFF.

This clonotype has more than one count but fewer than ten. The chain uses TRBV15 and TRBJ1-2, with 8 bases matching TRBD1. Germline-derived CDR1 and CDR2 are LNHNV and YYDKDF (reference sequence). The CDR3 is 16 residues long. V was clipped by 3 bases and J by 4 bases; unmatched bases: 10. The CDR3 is CATSRGYETGAYGYTF. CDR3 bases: TGTGCCACCAGCAGGGGGTACGAGACAGGGGCCTATGGCTACACCTTC.

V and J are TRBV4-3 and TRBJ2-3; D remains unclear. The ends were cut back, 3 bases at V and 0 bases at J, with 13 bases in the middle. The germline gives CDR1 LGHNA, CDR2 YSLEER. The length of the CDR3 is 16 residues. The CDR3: CASSQQNRPSTDTQYF. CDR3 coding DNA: TGCGCCAGCAGCCAGCAAAACCGGCCGAGCACAGATACGCAGTATTTT.

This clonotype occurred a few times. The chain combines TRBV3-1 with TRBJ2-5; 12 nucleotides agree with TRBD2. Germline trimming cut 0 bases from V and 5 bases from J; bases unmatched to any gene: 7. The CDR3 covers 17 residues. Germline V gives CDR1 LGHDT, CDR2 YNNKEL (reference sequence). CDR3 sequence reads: CASSQDSLAGGAETQYF. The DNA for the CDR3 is TGTGCCAGCAGCCAAGATTCTCTAGCGGGAGGGGCGGAGACCCAGTACTTC.

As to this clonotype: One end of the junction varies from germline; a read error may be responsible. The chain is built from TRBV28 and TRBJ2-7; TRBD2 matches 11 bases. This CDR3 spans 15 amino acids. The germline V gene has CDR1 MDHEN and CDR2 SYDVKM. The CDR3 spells CASTIAGGLLNEQYF. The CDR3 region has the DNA TGTGCTAGCACCATAGCGGGAGGGCTTTTAAACGAGCAGTACTTC.

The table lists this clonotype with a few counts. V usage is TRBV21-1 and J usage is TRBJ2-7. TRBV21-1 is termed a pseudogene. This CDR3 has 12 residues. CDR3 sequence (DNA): TGTGCCAGCAGTTACATGGCCTACGAGCAGTACTTC. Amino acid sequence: CASSYMAYEQYF.

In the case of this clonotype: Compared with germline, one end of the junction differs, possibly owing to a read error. CDR3: CASSFLPRPINTEAFF. CDR3 nucleotide sequence: TGCGCCAGCAGCTTCCTGCCCCGTCCGATTAACACTGAAGCTTTCTTC. The chain carries TRBV4-1 and TRBJ1-1; no reliable D call. The CDR3 has 16 amino acids. Germline lookup yields CDR1 MGHRA and CDR2 YSYEKL.

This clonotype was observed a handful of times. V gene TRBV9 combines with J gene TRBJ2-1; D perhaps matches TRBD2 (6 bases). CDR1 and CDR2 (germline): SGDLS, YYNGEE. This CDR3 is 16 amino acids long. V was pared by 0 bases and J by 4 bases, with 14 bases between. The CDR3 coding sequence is TGTGCCAGCAGCGTAGCTGGAGGGCCTTCATACAATGAGCAGTTCTTC. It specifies CASSVAGGPSYNEQFF.

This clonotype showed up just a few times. CDR3 protein: CASSGSPGQGIHEQYF. The DNA of the CDR3 is TGTGCCAGCAGCGGATCCCCGGGACAGGGGATCCACGAGCAGTACTTC. The chain joins TRBV5-6 to TRBJ2-7, with 10 bases lining up with TRBD1. V lost 4 bases, J lost 5 bases, and 12 bases stayed unmatched. The CDR3 extends over 16 amino acids. Germline loops: CDR1 SGHDT, CDR2 YYEEEE. Full variable domain (outside the CDR3, taken from reference TRBV5-6 and TRBJ2-7): DAGVTQSPTHLIKTRGQQVTLRCSPKSGHDTVSWYQQALGQGPQFIFQYYEEEERQRGNFPDRFSGHQFPNYSSELNVNALLLGDSALYLCASSGSPGQGIHEQYFGPGTRLTVT.

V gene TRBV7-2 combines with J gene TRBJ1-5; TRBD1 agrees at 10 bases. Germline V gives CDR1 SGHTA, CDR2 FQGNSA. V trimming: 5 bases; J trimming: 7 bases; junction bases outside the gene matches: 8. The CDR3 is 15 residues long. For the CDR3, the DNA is TGTGCCAGCAGCCCCCGGGACAGGGGTGGGCAGCCCCAGCATTTT. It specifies CASSPRDRGGQPQHF.

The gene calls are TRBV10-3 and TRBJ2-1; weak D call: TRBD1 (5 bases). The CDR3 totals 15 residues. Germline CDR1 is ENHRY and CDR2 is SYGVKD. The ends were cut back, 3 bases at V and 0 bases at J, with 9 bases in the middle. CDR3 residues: CAISETGLSYNEQFF. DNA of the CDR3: TGTGCCATCAGTGAAACAGGCCTCTCCTACAATGAGCAGTTCTTC.

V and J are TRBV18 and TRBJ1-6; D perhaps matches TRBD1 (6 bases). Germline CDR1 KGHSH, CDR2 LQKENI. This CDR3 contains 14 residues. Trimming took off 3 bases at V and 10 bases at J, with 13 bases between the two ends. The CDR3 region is CASSPTQGSSPLHF. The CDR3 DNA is TGTGCCAGCTCACCGACACAGGGAAGCTCACCCCTCCACTTT.

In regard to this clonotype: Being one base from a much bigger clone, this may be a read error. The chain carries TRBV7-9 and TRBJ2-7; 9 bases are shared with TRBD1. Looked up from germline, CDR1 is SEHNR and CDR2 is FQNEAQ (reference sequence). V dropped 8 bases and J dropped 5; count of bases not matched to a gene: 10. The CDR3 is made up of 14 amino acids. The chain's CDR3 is CASGAGTGHNEQYF. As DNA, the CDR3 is TGTGCCAGCGGGGCCGGGACAGGGCACAACGAGCAGTACTTC.

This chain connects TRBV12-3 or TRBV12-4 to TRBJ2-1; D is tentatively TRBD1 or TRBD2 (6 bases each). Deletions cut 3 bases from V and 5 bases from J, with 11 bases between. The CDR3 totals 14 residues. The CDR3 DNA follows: TGTGCCAGCAGTTTCCTAAGGGGGGACAATGAGCAGTTCTTC. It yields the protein CASSFLRGDNEQFF.

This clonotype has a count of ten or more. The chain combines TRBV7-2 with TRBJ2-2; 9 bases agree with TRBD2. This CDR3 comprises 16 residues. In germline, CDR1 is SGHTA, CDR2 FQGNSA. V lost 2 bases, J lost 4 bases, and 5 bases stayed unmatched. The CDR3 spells CASSLLGTSSTGELFF. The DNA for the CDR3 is TGTGCCAGCAGCTTACTAGGGACTAGCTCCACCGGGGAGCTGTTTTTT.

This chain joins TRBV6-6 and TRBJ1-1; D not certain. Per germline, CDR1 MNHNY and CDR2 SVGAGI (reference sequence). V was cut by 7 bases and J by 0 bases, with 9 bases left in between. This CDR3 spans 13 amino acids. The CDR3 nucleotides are TGTGCCAGCAACCACCGGGTGAACACTGAAGCTTTCTTT. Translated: CASNHRVNTEAFF.